A selection of T cell receptor beta chains follows, all from one sample in a study of cytomegalovirus exposure and HLA in healthy donors. Libraries were prepared by immunoSEQ multiplex PCR; TCRdb keeps only in-frame clonotypes and omits some of them. The sample has roughly 88,000 clones, about 80% seen once. Sequencing used PBMCs. These receptors were collected from a man aged 25 to 40 in good health and CMV-seropositive. Each CDR3 is given with its conserved first and last residue. The D gene is left open where the match is weak. Only some rows state a clone size, as once, few, many or a class for expanded clones.

V gene	J gene	D gene	clone size	CDR3 DNA	CDR3 protein
TRBV4-1	TRBJ2-5	.	.	TGCGCCAGCAGCCAAGATCCAGGGCCCCAAGAGACCCAGTACTTC	CASSQDPGPQETQYF
TRBV7-3	TRBJ2-2	TRBD2	few	TGTGCCAGCAGCTTACGCGGTAGCGGGGGGTTAGGCACCGGGGAGCTGTTTTTT	CASSLRGSGGLGTGELFF
TRBV7-3	TRBJ2-3	.	.	TGTGCCAGCAGCTTAAGTAAGCAAGATACGCAGTATTTT	CASSLSKQDTQYF
TRBV29-1	TRBJ2-1	TRBD2	.	TGCAGCGCGGTCGGGGCGGGAGCACAATACAATGAGCAGTTCTTC	CSAVGAGAQYNEQFF
TRBV7-2	TRBJ1-5	.	.	TGTGCCAGCAGCTTCGAGAACGGGCCCCAGCATTTT	CASSFENGPQHF
TRBV12-5	TRBJ1-4	.	.	TGTGCTAGTGGCCGCGTCAGGCGGGGTGAAAAACTGTTTTTT	CASGRVRRGEKLFF
TRBV19	TRBJ2-3	TRBD1	.	TGTGCCAGTGACACAGGGGTTTATGGCACAGATACGCAGTATTTT	CASDTGVYGTDTQYF
TRBV5-1	TRBJ1-1	TRBD1	.	TGCGCCAGCAGCTTACAGGACAGGGCCGCCACTGAAGCTTTCTTT	CASSLQDRAATEAFF
TRBV5-6	TRBJ2-5	TRBD1	.	TGTGCCAGCCTCGACCGGGACAGCCAAGAGACCCAGTACTTC	CASLDRDSQETQYF
TRBV2	TRBJ2-1	.	once	TGTGCCACCCCGAGGAGGGCTGGGAATGAGCAGTTCTTC	CATPRRAGNEQFF
TRBV30	TRBJ2-3	.	.	TGTGCCTGGAGTGGCGGTGACCTCACAGATACGCAGTATTTT	CAWSGGDLTDTQYF
TRBV4-1	TRBJ2-1	.	.	TGCGCCAGCAGCCAAGATTTTAGGGGGAATGAGCAGTTCTTC	CASSQDFRGNEQFF
TRBV5-1	TRBJ2-1	.	few	TGCGCCAGCAGCTTGAGGGGGTCCGGTGGTTTCGGATACAATGAGCAGTTCTTC	CASSLRGSGGFGYNEQFF
TRBV28	TRBJ2-1	TRBD2	.	TGTGCCAGCAGTTTCAGGCGGGAGCGAAATGAGCAGTTCTTC	CASSFRRERNEQFF
TRBV7-6	TRBJ1-3	TRBD1	.	TGTGCCAGCAGTCCAAGGGGGCTAGGAAACACCATATATTTT	CASSPRGLGNTIYF
TRBV7-6	TRBJ1-1	.	.	TGTGCCAGCAGCCCTAGTTCCGGGACTGAAGCTTTCTTT	CASSPSSGTEAFF
TRBV13	TRBJ2-5	.	once	TGTGCCAGCAGCCTGGCGGAGGCAGCCCAAGAGACCCAGTACTTC	CASSLAEAAQETQYF
TRBV14	TRBJ1-5	.	few	TGTGCCAGCAGCCCCGGACTAGAACAGCCCCAGCATTTT	CASSPGLEQPQHF
TRBV27	TRBJ2-1	TRBD1	.	TGTGCCAGCAGTTTGACAGGGGCCCAAACTGAGCAGTTCTTC	CASSLTGAQTEQFF
TRBV29-1	TRBJ1-5	.	.	TGCAGCGCCTACCGGGACTTGAGGGGACAGCCCCAGCATTTT	CSAYRDLRGQPQHF
TRBV7-2	TRBJ1-5	TRBD1	once	TGTGCCAGCAGCCGGGACAGATGGGATCATCAGCCCCAGCATTTT	CASSRDRWDHQPQHF
TRBV30	TRBJ1-4	TRBD1	.	TGTGCCTGGAGTCGGACAGGACTGTACGAAAAACTGTTTTTT	CAWSRTGLYEKLFF
TRBV5-1	TRBJ1-4	.	.	TGCGCCAGCAGCTTGGGTCACAGGGCTAATGAAAAACTGTTTTTT	CASSLGHRANEKLFF
TRBV5-5	TRBJ2-7	TRBD1	.	TGTGCCAGCAGCTTGGAGGGGGCCAACTACGAGCAGTACTTC	CASSLEGANYEQYF
TRBV27	TRBJ2-7	.	few	TGTGCCAGCAGTTTAGACAGGAGCTCCTACGAGCAGTACTTC	CASSLDRSSYEQYF
TRBV4-1	TRBJ1-1	.	once	TGCGCCAGCAGCCAAGATCCACAGAGGAACACTGAAGCTTTCTTT	CASSQDPQRNTEAFF
TRBV27	TRBJ1-5	.	few	TGTGCCAGCAGTCCTATGAGAGGGCAGCCCCAGCATTTT	CASSPMRGQPQHF
TRBV19	TRBJ1-1	.	.	TGTGCCAGTAGTACTAGTAAGAACACTGAAGCTTTCTTT	CASSTSKNTEAFF
TRBV5-1	TRBJ1-1	.	once	TGCGCCAGCAGCGATGGGAGAGGGAATGAAGCTTTCTTT	CASSDGRGNEAFF
TRBV5-1	TRBJ1-1	TRBD1	once	TGCGCCAGCAGCTTGGCCAGGAGCTTTTACAGGGGCCAGGATTTGAACACTGAAGCTTTCTTT	CASSLARSFYRGQDLNTEAFF
TRBV11-2	TRBJ1-2	.	once	TGTGCCAGCAGCTTAGCTTTAGGGGGGGATCATGGCTACACCTTC	CASSLALGGDHGYTF
TRBV18	TRBJ1-4	TRBD1	.	TGTGCCAGCTCACCACCTACAGGGGTGGAAAAACTGTTTTTT	CASSPPTGVEKLFF
TRBV9	TRBJ1-2	.	.	TGTGCCAGCAGCCGTGGACCGAGGGAGACCACTAACTATGGCTACACCTTC	CASSRGPRETTNYGYTF
TRBV4-1	TRBJ1-5	.	.	TGCGCCAGCAGCCAGTCACACGAGGCAGGGAATCAGCCCCAGCATTTT	CASSQSHEAGNQPQHF
TRBV2	TRBJ2-7	TRBD1	.	TGTGCCAGCAGGTCGGGGCAGGGGGCTTCCGAGCAGTACTTC	CASRSGQGASEQYF
TRBV6-5	TRBJ2-7	.	.	TGTGCCAGCAGTTACGGGGTCAGGGGATACGAGCAGTACTTC	CASSYGVRGYEQYF
TRBV4-2	TRBJ2-3	.	.	TGTGCCAGCAGCCAGTGGGGGCTTCCCATCGGAAGCACAGATACGCAGTATTTT	CASSQWGLPIGSTDTQYF
TRBV28	TRBJ1-2	TRBD1	.	TGTGCCAGCAGACCTCCGCTCTGGGGAGGAGGGGGCTCCTGGGAGGGCTACACCTTC	CASRPPLWGGGGSWEGYTF
TRBV27	TRBJ2-2	TRBD2	.	TGTGCCAGCGGATACCTCGCGGGGGGGAACACCGGGGAGCTGTTTTTT	CASGYLAGGNTGELFF
TRBV7-8	TRBJ2-3	TRBD1	.	TGTGCCAGCAGCCACAGACAGGGTCGGGATGGTACGCAGTATTTT	CASSHRQGRDGTQYF